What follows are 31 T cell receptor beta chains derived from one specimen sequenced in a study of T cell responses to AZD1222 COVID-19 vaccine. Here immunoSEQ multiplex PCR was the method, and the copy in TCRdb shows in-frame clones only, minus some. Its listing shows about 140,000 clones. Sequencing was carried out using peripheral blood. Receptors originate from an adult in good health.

The chain's CDR3 is CASSAQGSTGELFF. DNA of the CDR3: TGTGCCAGCAGTGCTCAGGGAAGCACCGGGGAGCTGTTTTTT. This chain connects TRBV6-4 to TRBJ2-2; D possibly corresponds to TRBD1 (5 bases). This CDR3 spans 14 amino acids. Germline CDR1 and CDR2: MRHNA and SNTAGT. Trimming took 4 bases from V and 4 from J, leaving 10 bases between them.

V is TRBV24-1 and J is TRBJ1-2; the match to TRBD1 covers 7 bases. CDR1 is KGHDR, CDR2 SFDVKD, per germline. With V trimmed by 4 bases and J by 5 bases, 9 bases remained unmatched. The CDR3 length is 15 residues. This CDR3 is CATSDRGQPNYGYTF. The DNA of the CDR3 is TGTGCCACCAGTGACCGGGGACAGCCGAATTATGGCTACACCTTC.

CDR3 residues: CASSIARYSDYGYTF. CDR3 nucleotides: TGTGCCAGTAGTATTGCGAGGTATTCGGACTATGGCTACACCTTC. This chain links TRBV19 with TRBJ1-2; D unresolved. Germline V gene sequence: CDR1 LNHDA, CDR2 SQIVND (reference sequence). Trimming shortened V by 3 bases and J by 3 bases, and 14 bases separated the two germline ends. CDR3 size: 15 residues.

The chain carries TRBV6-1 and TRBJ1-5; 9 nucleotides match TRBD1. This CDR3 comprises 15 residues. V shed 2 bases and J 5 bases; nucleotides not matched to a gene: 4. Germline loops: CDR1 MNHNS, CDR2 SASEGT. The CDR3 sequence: CASSETGTGYQPQHF. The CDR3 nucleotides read TGTGCCAGCAGTGAAACCGGGACAGGGTATCAGCCCCAGCATTTT.

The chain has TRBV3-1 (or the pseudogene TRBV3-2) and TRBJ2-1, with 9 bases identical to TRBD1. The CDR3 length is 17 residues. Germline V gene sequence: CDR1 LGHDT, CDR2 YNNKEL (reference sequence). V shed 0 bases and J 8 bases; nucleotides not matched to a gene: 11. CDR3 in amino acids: CASSQEINPGQGYEQFF. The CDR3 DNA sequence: TGTGCCAGCAGCCAAGAGATTAATCCGGGACAGGGCTATGAGCAGTTCTTC.

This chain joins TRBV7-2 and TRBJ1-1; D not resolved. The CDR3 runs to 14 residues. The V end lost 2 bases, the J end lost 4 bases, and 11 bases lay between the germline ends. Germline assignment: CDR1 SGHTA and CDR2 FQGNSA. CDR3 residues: CASSLTGSATEAFF. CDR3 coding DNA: TGTGCCAGCAGCTTAACCGGGTCCGCCACTGAAGCTTTCTTT.

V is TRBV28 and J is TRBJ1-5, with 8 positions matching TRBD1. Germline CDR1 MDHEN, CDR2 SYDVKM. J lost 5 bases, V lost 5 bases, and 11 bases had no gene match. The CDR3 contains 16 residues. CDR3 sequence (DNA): TGTGCCAGCAGTCCACAGGGCAGGGGGCTGGATCAGCCCCAGCATTTT. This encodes CASSPQGRGLDQPQHF.

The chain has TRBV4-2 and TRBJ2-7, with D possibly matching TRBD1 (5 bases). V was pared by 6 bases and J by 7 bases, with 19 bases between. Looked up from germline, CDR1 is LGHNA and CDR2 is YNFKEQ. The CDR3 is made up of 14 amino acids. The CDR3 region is CASRPLNDRGEQYF. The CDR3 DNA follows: TGTGCCAGCAGACCACTTAATGACAGAGGTGAGCAGTACTTC.

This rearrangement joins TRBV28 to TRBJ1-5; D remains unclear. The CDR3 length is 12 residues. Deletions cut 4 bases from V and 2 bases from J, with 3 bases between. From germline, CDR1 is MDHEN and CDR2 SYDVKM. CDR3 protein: CASSWGNQPQHF. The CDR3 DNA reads TGTGCCAGCAGTTGGGGCAATCAGCCCCAGCATTTT.

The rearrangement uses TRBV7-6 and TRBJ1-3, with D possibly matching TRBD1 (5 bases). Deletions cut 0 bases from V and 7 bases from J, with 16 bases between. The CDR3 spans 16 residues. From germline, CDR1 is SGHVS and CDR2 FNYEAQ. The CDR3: CASSLAYRGKANTIYF. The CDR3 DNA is TGTGCCAGCAGCTTAGCATACCGGGGCAAGGCGAACACCATATATTTT.

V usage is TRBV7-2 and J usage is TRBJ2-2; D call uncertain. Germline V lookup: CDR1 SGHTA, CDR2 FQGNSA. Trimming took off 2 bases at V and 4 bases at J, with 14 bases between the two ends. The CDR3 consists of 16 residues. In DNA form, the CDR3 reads TGTGCCAGCAGCTTACAGTTCGTCCCCAGCACCGGGGAGCTGTTTTTT. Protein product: CASSLQFVPSTGELFF.

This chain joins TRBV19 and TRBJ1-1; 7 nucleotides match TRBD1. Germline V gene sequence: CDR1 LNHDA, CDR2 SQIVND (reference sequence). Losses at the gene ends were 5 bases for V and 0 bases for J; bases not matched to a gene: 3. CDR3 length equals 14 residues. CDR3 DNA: TGTGCCAGTAGTGGGGGACAGATGAACACTGAAGCTTTCTTT. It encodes CASSGGQMNTEAFF.

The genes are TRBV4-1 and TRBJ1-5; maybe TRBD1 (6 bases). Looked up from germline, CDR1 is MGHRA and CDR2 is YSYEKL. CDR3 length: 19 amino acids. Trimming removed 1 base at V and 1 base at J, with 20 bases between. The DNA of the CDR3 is TGCGCCAGCAGCCAAGTTGTATCGGTCGGGACACTCAGCAATCAGCCCCAGCATTTT. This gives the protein CASSQVVSVGTLSNQPQHF.

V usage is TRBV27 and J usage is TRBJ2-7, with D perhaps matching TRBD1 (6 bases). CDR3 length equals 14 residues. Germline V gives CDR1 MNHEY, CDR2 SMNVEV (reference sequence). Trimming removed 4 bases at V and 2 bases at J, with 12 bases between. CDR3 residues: CASSYTGPPYEQYF. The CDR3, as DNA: TGTGCCAGCAGTTACACAGGGCCCCCCTACGAGCAGTACTTC.

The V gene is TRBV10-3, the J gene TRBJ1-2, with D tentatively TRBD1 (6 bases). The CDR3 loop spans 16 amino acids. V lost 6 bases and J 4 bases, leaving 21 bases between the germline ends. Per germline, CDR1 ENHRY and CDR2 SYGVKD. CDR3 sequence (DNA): TGTGCCATCAGATCCGAGGGGGTCAGAAACCTCTATGGCTACACCTTC. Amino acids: CAIRSEGVRNLYGYTF.

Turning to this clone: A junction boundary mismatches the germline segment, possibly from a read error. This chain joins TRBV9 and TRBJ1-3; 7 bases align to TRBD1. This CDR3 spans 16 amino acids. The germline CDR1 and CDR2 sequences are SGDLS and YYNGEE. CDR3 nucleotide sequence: TGTGCCAGCAGCGTAGTGCCAGGGGGTAGTGGACACACCATATATTTT. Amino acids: CASSVVPGGSGHTIYF. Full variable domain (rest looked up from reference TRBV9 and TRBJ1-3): DSGVTQTPKHLITATGQRVTLRCSPRSGDLSVYWYQQSLDQGLQFLIQYYNGEERAKGNILERFSAQQFPDLHSELNLSSLELGDSALYFCASSVVPGGSGHTIYFGEGSWLTVV.

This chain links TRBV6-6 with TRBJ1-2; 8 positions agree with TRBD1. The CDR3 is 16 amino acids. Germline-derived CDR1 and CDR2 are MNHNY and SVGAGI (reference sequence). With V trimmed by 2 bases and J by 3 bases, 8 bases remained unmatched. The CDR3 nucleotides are TGTGCCAGCAGTTACCCGGACAGGGCGACCGACTATGGCTACACCTTC. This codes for CASSYPDRATDYGYTF.

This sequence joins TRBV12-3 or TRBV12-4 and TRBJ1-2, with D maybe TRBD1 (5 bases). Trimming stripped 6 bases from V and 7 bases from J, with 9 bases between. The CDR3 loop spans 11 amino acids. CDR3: CASRQGPGYTF. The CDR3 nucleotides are TGTGCCAGCAGGCAGGGACCTGGCTACACCTTC.

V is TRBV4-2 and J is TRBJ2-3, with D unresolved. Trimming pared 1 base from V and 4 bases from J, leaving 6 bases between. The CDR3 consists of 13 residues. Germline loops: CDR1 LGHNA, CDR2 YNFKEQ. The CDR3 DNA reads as TGTGCCAGCAGCCAAGTTCGGGCAGATACGCAGTATTTT. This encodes CASSQVRADTQYF.

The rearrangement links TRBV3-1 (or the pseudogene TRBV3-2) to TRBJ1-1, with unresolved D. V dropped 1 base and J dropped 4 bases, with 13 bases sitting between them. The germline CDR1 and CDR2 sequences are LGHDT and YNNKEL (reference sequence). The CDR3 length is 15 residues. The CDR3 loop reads CASSQGQVLFTEAFF. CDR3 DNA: TGTGCCAGCAGCCAAGGGCAGGTCCTCTTCACTGAAGCTTTCTTT.

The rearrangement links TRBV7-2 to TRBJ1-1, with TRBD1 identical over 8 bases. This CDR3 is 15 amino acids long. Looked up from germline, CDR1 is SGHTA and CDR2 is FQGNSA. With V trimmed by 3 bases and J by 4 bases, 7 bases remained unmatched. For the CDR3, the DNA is TGTGCCAGCAGCTTCAAACAGGGGGAGGGCACTGAAGCTTTCTTT. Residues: CASSFKQGEGTEAFF.

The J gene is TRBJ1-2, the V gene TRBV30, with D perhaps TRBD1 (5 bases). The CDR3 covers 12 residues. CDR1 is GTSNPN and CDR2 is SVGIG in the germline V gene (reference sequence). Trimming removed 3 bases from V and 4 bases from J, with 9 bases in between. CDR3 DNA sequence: TGTGCCTGGAGGAGGGGAGGCTATGGCTACACCTTC. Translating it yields CAWRRGGYGYTF.

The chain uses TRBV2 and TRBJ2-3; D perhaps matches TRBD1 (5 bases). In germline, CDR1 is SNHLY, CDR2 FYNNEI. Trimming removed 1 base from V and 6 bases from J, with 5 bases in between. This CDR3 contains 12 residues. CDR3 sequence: CASSEGGDTQYF. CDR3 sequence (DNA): TGTGCCAGCAGTGAAGGGGGCGATACGCAGTATTTT.

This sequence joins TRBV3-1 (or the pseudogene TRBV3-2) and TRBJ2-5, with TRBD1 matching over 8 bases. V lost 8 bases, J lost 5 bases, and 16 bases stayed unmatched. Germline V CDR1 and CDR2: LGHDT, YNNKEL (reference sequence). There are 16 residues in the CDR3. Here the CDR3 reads CASESTGTGRDETQYF. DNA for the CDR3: TGTGCCAGCGAGAGCACAGGGACAGGTCGGGATGAGACCCAGTACTTC.

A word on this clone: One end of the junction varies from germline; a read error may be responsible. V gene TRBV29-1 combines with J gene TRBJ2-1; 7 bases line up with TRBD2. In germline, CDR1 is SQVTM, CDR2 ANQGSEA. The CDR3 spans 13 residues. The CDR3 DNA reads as TGCAGCGCGGCGACTAGCTCCCACAATGAGCAGTTCTTC. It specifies CSAATSSHNEQFF.

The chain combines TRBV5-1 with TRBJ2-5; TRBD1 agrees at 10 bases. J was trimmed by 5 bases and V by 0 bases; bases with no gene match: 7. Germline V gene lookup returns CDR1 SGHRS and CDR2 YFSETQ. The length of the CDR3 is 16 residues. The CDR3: CASSLAGTGVGETQYF. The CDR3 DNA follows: TGCGCCAGCAGCTTGGCCGGGACAGGGGTGGGGGAGACCCAGTACTTC.

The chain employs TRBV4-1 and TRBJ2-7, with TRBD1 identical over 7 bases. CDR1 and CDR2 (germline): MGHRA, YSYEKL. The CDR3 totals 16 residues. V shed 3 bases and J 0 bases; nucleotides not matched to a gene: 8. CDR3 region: CASSQAPGQNSYEQYF. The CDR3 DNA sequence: TGCGCCAGCAGCCAGGCCCCGGGACAGAACTCCTACGAGCAGTACTTC.

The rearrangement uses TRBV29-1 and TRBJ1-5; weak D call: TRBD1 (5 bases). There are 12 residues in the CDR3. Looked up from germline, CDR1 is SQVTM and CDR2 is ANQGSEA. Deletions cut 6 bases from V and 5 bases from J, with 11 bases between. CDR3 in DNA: TGCAGCGTCATGACAGTGGATCAGCCCCAGCATTTT. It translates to CSVMTVDQPQHF.

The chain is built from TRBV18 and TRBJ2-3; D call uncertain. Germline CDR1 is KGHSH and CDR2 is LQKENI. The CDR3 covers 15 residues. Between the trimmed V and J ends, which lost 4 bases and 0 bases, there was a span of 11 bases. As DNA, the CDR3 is TGTGCCAGCTCACTATCCCAAGAGAGCACAGATACGCAGTATTTT. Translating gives CASSLSQESTDTQYF.

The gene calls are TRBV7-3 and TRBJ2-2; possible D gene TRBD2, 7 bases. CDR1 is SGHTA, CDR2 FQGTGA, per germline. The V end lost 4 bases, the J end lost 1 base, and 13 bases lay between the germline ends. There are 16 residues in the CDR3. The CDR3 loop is CASSSTGGRNTGELFF. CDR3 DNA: TGTGCCAGCAGCTCAACGGGGGGCCGGAACACCGGGGAGCTGTTTTTT.

The CDR3 region is CASSERNYEQYF. In DNA form, the CDR3 reads TGTGCCAGCAGTGAAAGAAACTACGAGCAGTACTTC. The chain is built from TRBV2 and TRBJ2-7; D is undetermined. The CDR3 runs 12 residues. V gave up 2 bases and J gave up 3 bases, with 5 bases separating them. Per germline, CDR1 SNHLY and CDR2 FYNNEI. The variable domain in full, completed from reference TRBV2 and TRBJ2-7, reads EPEVTQTPSHQVTQMGQEVILRCVPISNHLYFYWYRQILGQKVEFLVSFYNNEISEKSEIFDDQFSVERPDGSNFTLKIRSTKLEDSAMYFCASSERNYEQYFGPGTRLTVT.